In its sample, the clone carrying this T cell receptor beta chain was seen a few times. Its antigen remains unidentified. The data were taken from a study of beta chain features in type 1 diabetes. Across the whole study: There was similarity between patients and healthy donors in age, gender and cell yields.

CD4+ naive, central memory, regulatory and stem cell-like memory subsets were isolated by sorting on CD45RO/CCR7/CD25/CD127/CD95/CD27. The whole isolated RNA underwent reverse transcription, so sequencing captured expressed TCRB transcripts. For naive, central memory and regulatory T cell samples, reads averaged approximately 3.6 million. The repertoire was sequenced with immunoSEQ multiplex PCR; TCRdb's copy has only in-frame clones and lacks some. The sample holds some 280,000 clones; approximately 15% are singletons and the top ten take 0.015% to 0.02%. Regarding the study as a whole: Shortening of TCRB CDR3s, moderate but significant, appeared in all four CD4+ subsets of Type 1 diabetes patients.

The TCR was taken from a man aged 25-40 years with type 1 diabetes. Input material: naive CD4+ T cells from blood.

The CDR3 region is CASSPGGAPDTQYF. The CDR3 DNA follows: TGCGCCAGCAGCCCAGGGGGCGCCCCAGATACGCAGTATTTT. J is TRBJ2-3 and V is TRBV5-1; the match to TRBD1 covers 8 bases. The CDR3 spans 14 residues. Germline lookup yields CDR1 SGHRS and CDR2 YFSETQ. J gave up 4 bases and V 4 bases, and 5 bases lay outside the gene matches.